This TCR beta chain was obtained from a study of shared clonotypes between healthy human individuals. Points from the study as a whole: Researchers found naive subsets generally carried larger estimated richness than memory subsets.

This clone was found once. The target antigen is unknown. The germline CDR1 and CDR2 sequences are KGHSH and LQKENI. V lost 0 bases and J lost 11, with 13 bases in between. This CDR3 has 13 residues. Using immunoSEQ multiplex PCR, the repertoire was profiled, and TCRdb retains in-frame clones only, with some absent. The sample consists of a few million clones, under 97% of them appearing once. The rearrangement uses TRBV18 and TRBJ1-1; possibly TRBD1 for D (6 bases). The sequencing sample was made of naive CD4+ T cells sorted from blood. Regarding subset: CD45RA+ positively selected. The sequence was obtained from a man younger than 35 in good health. This CDR3 reads CASSPPGGRLAFF. The CDR3 bases are TGTGCCAGCTCACCACCTGGGGGGCGACTCGCTTTCTTT.